This T cell receptor (beta chain) derives from a study of regulatory T cells in long-lasting Graves disease. Study-wide results and limits: Favored gene segments in persistent disease were TRBV28, TRBJ1-2 and TRBJ2-5.

As to this clonotype: The antigen is unknown.

The CDR3 spans 15 residues. V trimming: 1 base; J trimming: 2 bases; junction bases outside the gene matches: 3. Germline V CDR1 and CDR2: SGHDN, FVKESK. For TCR beta, libraries came from iRepertoire HTBI primers and Arm-PCR of CDR3 regions. TCRdb re-called the multiplex PCR reads with MiXCR, one entry per CDR3 protein. The sample consists of approximately 560,000 distinct CDR3 sequences, 15% to 20% of them appearing once. Time point in this sample: newly diagnosed GD, antithyroid drugs for less than 3 months. Preparation of the TCR library used RNA extracted from PBMCs. This sample was also put to use in a study of T cells in Graves' hyperthyroidism and ophthalmopathy. As that report states: First-round RT-PCR with HTBI primers amplified the TCR CDR3 region.

The specimen comprised peripheral blood mononuclear cells (PBMCs), sampled at new diagnosis, from a patient treated with antithyroid drugs. The chain links TRBV14 to TRBJ2-7; 9 bases agree with TRBD2. This sequence was found in a man between 18 and 29 years old with Graves disease. The CDR3 loop is CASSQGAGGTYEQYF. The CDR3 DNA reads TGTGCCAGCAGCCAAGGGGCGGGAGGGACCTACGAGCAGTACTTC.